The clone carrying this TCR beta chain was seen repeatedly, ten times or more. Its target is unknown. Molecules of cDNA were individually given unique molecular identifiers that were attached to them. TCRdb re-called the 5' RACE reads through MiXCR, storing one row per CDR3 protein. The sample holds around 44,000 distinct CDR3 sequences; 7% to 9% are singletons and the top ten take roughly 6.2%. This entry is derived from a study of early T cells in non-severe SARS-CoV-2 infection. The wider study: Alpha and beta chains were unpaired, from unsorted whole-blood bulk RNA.

General study findings and limits: The VDJdb matching leaned toward anti-spike CD8 responses and overlooked private and CD4 specificities.

This CDR3 spans 16 amino acids. V was shortened by 5 bases and J by 7 bases, with 18 bases between the two germline ends. CDR1 MNHEY and CDR2 SMNVEV come from the germline V gene (reference sequence). The receptor's source is an adult who was a healthcare worker with PCR-confirmed SARS-CoV-2 infection or an uninfected control (not recorded which). Sequences were obtained from whole blood. V usage is TRBV27 and J usage is TRBJ1-6; TRBD1 is a possible D gene (6 bases). For the CDR3, the DNA is TGTGCCAGCAGTGCCACTCGACAGGTACCCAATTCACCCCTCCACTTT. This encodes CASSATRQVPNSPLHF.